The 18 T cell receptor beta chains in this list originate from one sample, sequenced in a study of T cells in Graves' hyperthyroidism and ophthalmopathy. Amplification targeted TCR beta CDR3 regions from RNA transcripts. Primed by the HTBI set, a first-round RT-PCR was run on the TCR CDR3. TCRdb re-derived calls from the multiplex PCR reads in MiXCR, one entry per CDR3 protein. The sample has more than 300,000 distinct CDR3 sequences; about 13% are singletons. Material for sequencing was blood. The receptors derive from a young woman with Graves' hyperthyroidism.

The chain joins TRBV9 to TRBJ2-1; 7 nucleotides line up with TRBD2. Trimming at V came to 2 bases and at J to 9 bases, leaving 8 bases not matched to a gene. CDR3 length: 14 residues. The germline V gene has CDR1 SGDLS and CDR2 YYNGEE. In nucleotides, the CDR3 is TGTGCCAGCAGCGTTGCGGGAGACTCGAGTGAGCAGTTCTTC. It translates to CASSVAGDSSEQFF. Using reference TRBV9 and TRBJ2-1 for the parts outside the CDR3, the full variable domain is DSGVTQTPKHLITATGQRVTLRCSPRSGDLSVYWYQQSLDQGLQFLIQYYNGEERAKGNILERFSAQQFPDLHSELNLSSLELGDSALYFCASSVAGDSSEQFFGPGTRLTVL.

At least ten counts were recorded for this clonotype. J is TRBJ1-2 and V is TRBV10-3; 7 bases align to TRBD1. The V gene end was trimmed by 8 bases and the J gene end by 3 bases; junction bases not matched to a gene: 6. CDR1 is ENHRY, CDR2 SYGVKD, per germline. CDR3 size: 13 residues. The CDR3: CAISEGGHYGYTF. DNA for the CDR3: TGTGCCATCTCTGAAGGGGGCCACTATGGCTACACCTTC.

The V gene is TRBV11-1, the J gene TRBJ1-1, with 10 bases lining up with TRBD1. The germline V gene has CDR1 SGHAT and CDR2 FQDESV (reference sequence). After removal of 5 bases from V and 3 bases from J, the junction contained 9 bases not matched to a gene. The CDR3 is made up of 16 amino acids. The CDR3 loop reads CASSPTGGEGDTEAFF. The CDR3 nucleotides read TGTGCCAGCAGCCCGACAGGGGGCGAGGGGGACACTGAAGCTTTCTTT. The entire variable domain, with the rest obtained from reference TRBV11-1 and TRBJ1-1, is as follows: EAEVAQSPRYKITEKSQAVAFWCDPISGHATLYWYRQILGQGPELLVQFQDESVVDDSQLPKDRFSAERLKGVDSTLKIQPAELGDSAMYLCASSPTGGEGDTEAFFGQGTRLTVV.

This clonotype occurred a few times. The V and J genes are TRBV19 and TRBJ2-7, with 9 bases that match TRBD1. The CDR3 spans 14 residues. Germline values: CDR1 LNHDA, CDR2 SQIVND (reference sequence). V was clipped by 7 bases and J by 0 bases; unmatched bases: 4. The CDR3 DNA follows: TGTGCCAGTAAAAGGACAGGGGCCTCCTACGAGCAGTACTTC. It yields the protein CASKRTGASYEQYF.

This clonotype showed up many times. The chain is built from TRBV28 and TRBJ1-1; 9 bases map to TRBD1. The germline gives CDR1 MDHEN, CDR2 SYDVKM. This CDR3 is built from 15 residues. J gave up 2 bases and V 5 bases, and 6 bases lay outside the gene matches. The chain's CDR3 is CASSPGGQGNTEAFF. As DNA, the CDR3 is TGTGCCAGCAGTCCTGGGGGACAGGGAAACACTGAAGCTTTCTTT.

This clonotype was recorded many times. This chain links TRBV6-2 or TRBV6-3 with TRBJ2-1, with 8 bases that match TRBD1. CDR1 and CDR2 from the germline V gene are MNHEY and SVGEGT. This CDR3 has 16 amino acids. Trimming took 6 bases from V and 4 from J; bases not matched to a gene: 11. The CDR3 sequence: CASRGRQGMGYNEQFF. CDR3 bases: TGTGCCAGCAGGGGGAGACAGGGGATGGGGTACAATGAGCAGTTCTTC.

Ten or more counts support this clonotype. This chain connects TRBV28 to TRBJ2-2; 9 nucleotides align to TRBD2. The CDR3 consists of 15 residues. Germline assignment: CDR1 MDHEN and CDR2 SYDVKM. Unmatched junction bases numbered 1, after V lost 3 bases and J lost 2 bases. The CDR3 DNA sequence: TGTGCCAGCAGTTTTAGCGGGGGAAACACCGGGGAGCTGTTTTTT. This sequence encodes CASSFSGGNTGELFF.

This clonotype came up a few times. The chain links TRBV6-1 to TRBJ2-7; 11 bases fit TRBD1. Germline trimming cut 7 bases from V and 6 bases from J; bases unmatched to any gene: 8. This CDR3 spans 14 amino acids. Germline V lookup: CDR1 MNHNS, CDR2 SASEGT. The CDR3 DNA reads as TGTGCCAGCACCGTGGGACAGGGGGTCTCCGAGCAGTACTTC. It codes for CASTVGQGVSEQYF.

The rearrangement uses TRBV9 and TRBJ1-4, with D tentatively TRBD1 (5 bases). The CDR3 contains 14 residues. CDR1 and CDR2 (germline): SGDLS, YYNGEE. Trimming removed 4 bases from V and 7 bases from J, with 14 bases in between. The CDR3 region is CASSRGHGSEKLFF. The DNA for the CDR3 is TGTGCCAGCAGCCGCGGACATGGAAGTGAAAAACTGTTTTTT. The complete variable domain, with remaining parts taken from reference TRBV9 and TRBJ1-4, reads DSGVTQTPKHLITATGQRVTLRCSPRSGDLSVYWYQQSLDQGLQFLIQYYNGEERAKGNILERFSAQQFPDLHSELNLSSLELGDSALYFCASSRGHGSEKLFFGSGTQLSVL.

The rearrangement joins TRBV6-1 to TRBJ1-2; the D gene is possibly TRBD1 (5 bases). V gave up 4 bases and J gave up 1 base, with 13 bases separating them. The CDR3 has 15 amino acids. Germline loops: CDR1 MNHNS, CDR2 SASEGT. The CDR3 sequence: CASSGQGGINYGYTF. The CDR3 region has the DNA TGTGCCAGCAGTGGGCAGGGAGGAATTAACTATGGCTACACCTTC.

Ten or more counts support this clonotype. The V call is TRBV7-9, the J call TRBJ2-2; 7 nucleotides align to TRBD2. CDR1 is SEHNR, CDR2 FQNEAQ, per germline (reference sequence). This CDR3 has 18 residues. J gave up 1 base and V 1 base, and 9 bases lay outside the gene matches. This CDR3 is CASSLDWRLAVNTGELFF. In DNA form, the CDR3 reads TGTGCCAGCAGCTTAGATTGGCGGCTAGCGGTGAACACCGGGGAGCTGTTTTTT.

The rearrangement joins TRBV7-2 to TRBJ2-7, with D possibly called TRBD1 or TRBD2 (5 bases each). Looked up from germline, CDR1 is SGHTA and CDR2 is FQGNSA. The CDR3 length is 15 residues. V was shortened by 5 bases and J by 7 bases, with 21 bases between the two germline ends. CDR3 region: CASSQDRGWGNEQYF. CDR3 nucleotides: TGTGCCAGCAGCCAAGATCGAGGATGGGGGAATGAGCAGTACTTC.

The table lists this clonotype with a few counts. The chain couples TRBV27 to TRBJ2-1, with D hard to call. The CDR3 consists of 13 residues. The germline gives CDR1 MNHEY, CDR2 SMNVEV (reference sequence). V shed 6 bases and J shed 7 bases, with 13 bases lying between them. In DNA, the CDR3 is TGTGCCAGCAGCCCAAGTCTCGATAATGAGCAGTTCTTC. Its translation is CASSPSLDNEQFF.

This clonotype was found a few times. CDR3 residues: CASSEEGAVGNTIYF. DNA for the CDR3: TGTGCCAGCAGTGAGGAGGGGGCGGTGGGAAACACCATATATTTT. J is TRBJ1-3 and V is TRBV2; 7 bases match TRBD1. The CDR3 loop spans 15 amino acids. CDR1 and CDR2 (germline): SNHLY, FYNNEI. The ends lost 3 bases at V and 4 bases at J; junction bases unmatched: 6.

The chain combines TRBV6-1 with TRBJ2-5; either TRBD1 or TRBD2 may fit D (6 bases each). The CDR3 spans 15 residues. Germline loops: CDR1 MNHNS, CDR2 SASEGT. Trimming removed 2 bases at V and 1 base at J, with 11 bases between. CDR3 DNA sequence: TGTGCCAGCAGTGAATTAGGAGGGGGCCAAGAGACCCAGTACTTC. Its protein product is CASSELGGGQETQYF.

The V call is TRBV15, the J call TRBJ2-3; 8 bases line up with TRBD2. This CDR3 comprises 15 residues. Trimming at V came to 5 bases and at J to 2 bases, leaving 6 bases not matched to a gene. Germline V gene lookup returns CDR1 LNHNV and CDR2 YYDKDF (reference sequence). This CDR3 is CATSLTSDDTDTQYF. The CDR3, as DNA: TGTGCCACCAGCCTGACTAGCGACGACACAGATACGCAGTATTTT.

Ten or more counts support this clonotype. The V call is TRBV28, the J call TRBJ1-5, with 7 nucleotides matching TRBD1. Unmatched junction bases numbered 10, after V lost 11 bases and J lost 0 bases. The CDR3 is made up of 15 amino acids. Per the germline V gene, CDR1 is MDHEN and CDR2 is SYDVKM. Written as DNA, the CDR3 is TGTGCCGGAGGGAAGGGACAGACTAGCAATCAGCCCCAGCATTTT. Translating gives CAGGKGQTSNQPQHF. The variable domain in full, completed from reference TRBV28 and TRBJ1-5, reads DVKVTQSSRYLVKRTGEKVFLECVQDMDHENMFWYRQDPGLGLRLIYFSYDVKMKEKGDIPEGYSVSREKKERFSLILESASTNQTSMYLCAGGKGQTSNQPQHFGDGTRLSIL.

The chain couples TRBV5-1 to TRBJ2-3; D might be TRBD2 (6 bases). V lost 3 bases, J lost 0 bases, and 14 bases lay in between. The germline V gene encodes CDR1 SGHRS and CDR2 YFSETQ. The CDR3 length is 16 residues. The CDR3 is CASSWGVTASTDTQYF. The DNA for the CDR3 is TGCGCCAGCAGCTGGGGGGTGACAGCTAGCACAGATACGCAGTATTTT.